The 30 T cell receptor beta chains below were found in one sample sequenced in a study of shared clonotypes between healthy human individuals. The data were produced by immunoSEQ multiplex PCR, yet TCRdb's version contains in-frame clones alone and is incomplete. The profile shows some 2.1 million clones, 95% of them singletons. The sequenced sample was naive CD4+ T cells sorted from blood. The subset denotes: CD45RA+ positively selected. These receptors were taken from a man aged 18 to 30 in good health.

This clone showed up just once. The CDR3 sequence: CASRRDGTGELFF. The CDR3 coding sequence is TGTGCCAGCAGGAGGGACGGTACCGGGGAGCTGTTTTTT. The chain joins TRBV6-5 to TRBJ2-2; perhaps D is TRBD1 or TRBD2 (5 bases each). CDR1 is MNHEY and CDR2 is SVGAGI in the germline V gene. V gave up 6 bases and J gave up 5 bases, with 10 bases separating them. The CDR3 has 13 amino acids.

The rearrangement uses TRBV6-5 and TRBJ1-2, with D perhaps TRBD1 (5 bases). The CDR3 runs to 12 residues. Trimming pared 4 bases from V and 8 bases from J, leaving 11 bases between. The germline V gene has CDR1 MNHEY and CDR2 SVGAGI. The CDR3 protein is CASSSGREGYTF. The CDR3 DNA is TGTGCCAGCAGTTCGGGACGGGAAGGCTACACCTTC.

Details on this clone: In the same sample, other DNA sequences code for this CDR3. The CDR3 protein is CASSLAGGGSPLHF. CDR3 nucleotide sequence: TGTGCCAGCAGCCTGGCGGGAGGGGGTTCACCCCTCCACTTT. The chain couples TRBV5-6 to TRBJ1-6; weak D call: TRBD1 (6 bases). Germline assignment: CDR1 SGHDT and CDR2 YYEEEE. The CDR3 loop spans 14 amino acids. Trimming took 4 bases from V and 9 from J, leaving 14 bases between them.

The rearrangement links TRBV12-5 to TRBJ2-7, with D perhaps TRBD2 (6 bases). Germline V gene lookup returns CDR1 LGHNT and CDR2 FRNRAP. The length of the CDR3 is 14 residues. The germline V and J ends were trimmed by 5 bases and 1 base, with 12 bases remaining between them. The CDR3 protein is CASGQAGLSYEQYF. The CDR3 DNA reads TGTGCTAGTGGTCAGGCGGGACTTTCCTACGAGCAGTACTTC.

The genes are TRBV25-1 and TRBJ1-5; D unresolved. Trimming took off 2 bases at V and 7 bases at J, with 9 bases between the two ends. CDR3 size: 13 residues. Germline loops: CDR1 MGHDK, CDR2 SYGVNS. This CDR3 reads CASSEGQSQPQHF. CDR3 in DNA: TGTGCCAGCAGTGAAGGGCAGAGCCAGCCCCAGCATTTT.

The chain carries TRBV12-5 and TRBJ2-2; 7 bases line up with TRBD1. The CDR3 covers 13 residues. With V trimmed by 2 bases and J by 6 bases, 0 bases remained unmatched. In germline, CDR1 is LGHNT, CDR2 FRNRAP. The CDR3 DNA reads TGTGCTAGTGGTTTGACAGGGGCCGGGGAGCTGTTTTTT. It codes for CASGLTGAGELFF.

As for this clone: Other nucleotide sequences in the sample specify the same CDR3. The chain couples TRBV5-6 to TRBJ1-6; the D gene is possibly TRBD1 (5 bases). The V gene lost 0 bases and the J gene lost 9 bases, with 10 bases spanning the gap. The germline V gene has CDR1 SGHDT and CDR2 YYEEEE. CDR3 length equals 14 residues. Here the CDR3 DNA reads TGTGCCAGCAGCTTGGGGCAGGGAAGTTCACCCCTCCACTTT. Translation gives CASSLGQGSSPLHF.

A note on this clone: The same CDR3 also results from other DNA sequences found in this sample. The V and J genes are TRBV19 and TRBJ2-5; D possibly corresponds to TRBD1 (7 bases). The CDR3 runs to 14 residues. Germline values: CDR1 LNHDA, CDR2 SQIVND (reference sequence). V lost 5 bases to trimming and J lost 2 bases, with 12 bases between them. The CDR3 bases are TGTGCCAGTAGTCCGCGGGACAGACAAGAGACCCAGTACTTC. It codes for CASSPRDRQETQYF.

Worth noting for this clone: This CDR3 is also generated by other DNA sequences in the sample. The V and J genes are TRBV11-2 and TRBJ2-5; D ambiguous. Per germline, CDR1 SGHAT and CDR2 FQNNGV. The V end was cut by 4 bases, the J end by 5 bases, with 11 bases between. The CDR3 extends over 13 amino acids. CDR3 DNA sequence: TGTGCCAGCAGCTCCGGCCTAGGGGAGACCCAGTACTTC. Its translation is CASSSGLGETQYF. Full variable domain (remainder filled in from reference TRBV11-2 and TRBJ2-5): EAGVAQSPRYKIIEKRQSVAFWCNPISGHATLYWYQQILGQGPKLLIQFQNNGVVDDSQLPKDRFSAERLKGVDSTLKIQPAKLEDSAVYLCASSSGLGETQYFGPGTRLLVL.

The chain joins TRBV18 to TRBJ2-5; perhaps TRBD2 as D (6 bases). V lost 8 bases and J lost 8, with 12 bases in between. Germline CDR1 reads KGHSH; CDR2 reads LQKENI. The CDR3 is 11 amino acids. The CDR3 DNA follows: TGTGCCAGCCCTGGCGGGATAACCCAGTACTTC. It yields the protein CASPGGITQYF.

V and J are TRBV5-1 and TRBJ2-5, with 8 positions matching TRBD2. This CDR3 has 15 residues. J lost 5 bases, V lost 2 bases, and 8 bases had no gene match. Germline V CDR1 and CDR2: SGHRS, YFSETQ. The CDR3 nucleotides are TGCGCCAGCAGCTTCTCGGGGGGGCTGAAGGAGACCCAGTACTTC. Protein sequence: CASSFSGGLKETQYF.

There are a few counts of this clone. The chain carries TRBV18 and TRBJ1-1; 9 bases are shared with TRBD1. With 7 bases clipped from V and 1 base from J, the junction kept 10 bases outside the gene matches. Germline values: CDR1 KGHSH, CDR2 LQKENI. The CDR3 has 16 residues. The CDR3: CASFRDRVKRNTEAFF. The CDR3 DNA reads as TGTGCCAGCTTCCGGGACAGGGTAAAAAGGAACACTGAAGCTTTCTTT.

V and J are TRBV9 and TRBJ1-1, with TRBD1 as a possible D gene (5 bases). Germline lookup yields CDR1 SGDLS and CDR2 YYNGEE. The CDR3 sequence is 15 residues long. V lost 0 bases and J lost 3, with 12 bases in between. Here the CDR3 DNA reads TGTGCCAGCAGCGTAGGGGACCCTCGGGACACTGAAGCTTTCTTT. Its translation is CASSVGDPRDTEAFF.

This chain joins TRBV29-1 and TRBJ1-2, with TRBD1 matching 9 bases. CDR3 length: 16 amino acids. Trimming cost V 4 bases and J 4 bases; bases outside gene matches: 13. Germline V gene lookup returns CDR1 SQVTM and CDR2 ANQGSEA. The CDR3 loop is CSVGRGTGNEGYGYTF. For the CDR3, the DNA is TGCAGCGTTGGGCGCGGGACAGGGAACGAGGGCTATGGCTACACCTTC.

The genes are TRBV27 and TRBJ2-7, with no clear D. This CDR3 contains 10 residues. V lost 7 bases and J 5 bases, leaving 6 bases between the germline ends. Germline-derived CDR1 and CDR2 are MNHEY and SMNVEV (reference sequence). CDR3 residues: CASIPHEQYF. The CDR3 DNA is TGTGCCAGCATCCCACACGAGCAGTACTTC.

The gene calls are TRBV28 and TRBJ1-3; the D is unclear. In germline, CDR1 is MDHEN, CDR2 SYDVKM. The length of the CDR3 is 15 residues. V was trimmed by 6 bases and J by 0 bases, leaving 12 bases between them. CDR3 amino acids: CASRQVVNSGNTIYF. As DNA, the CDR3 is TGTGCCAGCAGGCAGGTAGTCAACTCTGGAAACACCATATATTTT.

This chain links TRBV18 with TRBJ2-3; D gene ambiguous. The ends were cut back, 3 bases at V and 3 bases at J, with 10 bases in the middle. The length of the CDR3 is 14 residues. Looked up from germline, CDR1 is KGHSH and CDR2 is LQKENI. In nucleotides, the CDR3 is TGTGCCAGCTCACCCAAGACTCGGACAGATACGCAGTATTTT. Protein: CASSPKTRTDTQYF. The entire variable domain, with the rest obtained from reference TRBV18 and TRBJ2-3, is as follows: NAGVMQNPRHLVRRRGQEARLRCSPMKGHSHVYWYRQLPEEGLKFMVYLQKENIIDESGMPKERFSAEFPKEGPSILRIQQVVRGDSAAYFCASSPKTRTDTQYFGPGTRLTVL.

As regards this clone: Other nucleotide sequences from this sample produce the same CDR3. This sequence joins TRBV9 and TRBJ1-6; 7 nucleotides agree with TRBD1. This CDR3 spans 14 amino acids. Trimming cost V 0 bases and J 7 bases; bases outside gene matches: 1. Germline lookup yields CDR1 SGDLS and CDR2 YYNGEE. The CDR3 DNA follows: TGTGCCAGCAGCGTAGGGACAGGAAATTCACCCCTCCACTTT. It yields the protein CASSVGTGNSPLHF. Supplemented by reference TRBV9 and TRBJ1-6, the full variable domain reads DSGVTQTPKHLITATGQRVTLRCSPRSGDLSVYWYQQSLDQGLQFLIQYYNGEERAKGNILERFSAQQFPDLHSELNLSSLELGDSALYFCASSVGTGNSPLHFGNGTRLTVT.

The rearrangement uses TRBV5-4 and TRBJ2-3; tentative D call: TRBD1 (5 bases). The V and J ends lost 1 base and 2 bases respectively, with 8 bases between them. There are 14 residues in the CDR3. In germline, CDR1 is SGHNT, CDR2 YYREEE (reference sequence). The CDR3 region is CASSLRTTTDTQYF. DNA for the CDR3: TGTGCCAGCAGCTTGCGGACAACCACAGATACGCAGTATTTT. Together with reference TRBV5-4 and TRBJ2-3, the CDR3 gives the full variable domain: ETGVTQSPTHLIKTRGQQVTLRCSSQSGHNTVSWYQQALGQGPQFIFQYYREEENGRGNFPPRFSGLQFPNYSSELNVNALELDDSALYLCASSLRTTTDTQYFGPGTRLTVL.

CDR3 amino acids: CASSIGTGQETQYF. The CDR3 region has the DNA TGTGCCAGCAGCATCGGGACAGGGCAAGAGACCCAGTACTTC. The genes are TRBV13 and TRBJ2-5, with 9 bases aligning to TRBD1. With V trimmed by 5 bases and J by 2 bases, 3 bases remained unmatched. The CDR3 is made up of 14 amino acids. Looked up from germline, CDR1 is PRHDT and CDR2 is FYEKMQ (reference sequence).

The chain carries TRBV7-2 and TRBJ1-4; maybe TRBD1 (6 bases). V shed 5 bases and J shed 3 bases, with 13 bases lying between them. The CDR3 has 15 residues. The germline V gene has CDR1 SGHTA and CDR2 FQGNSA. CDR3 sequence: CASSPRGEPNEKLFF. The CDR3 DNA reads as TGTGCCAGCAGCCCCAGGGGTGAGCCTAATGAAAAACTGTTTTTT.

The rearrangement links TRBV2 to TRBJ1-2; 9 positions agree with TRBD1. This CDR3 contains 14 residues. V was pared by 4 bases and J by 4 bases, with 4 bases of the junction left unmatched. Per germline, CDR1 SNHLY and CDR2 FYNNEI. CDR3 in amino acids: CASSAGQGGYGYTF. The CDR3 region has the DNA TGTGCCAGCAGTGCGGGACAGGGAGGCTATGGCTACACCTTC.

This clone is a singleton in its sample. This CDR3 reads CASSPRQIYPPNQPQHF. The CDR3 DNA follows: TGTGCCAGCTCACCAAGACAGATTTACCCCCCTAATCAGCCCCAGCATTTT. This sequence joins TRBV18 and TRBJ1-5; a weak D match, TRBD1 (5 bases). V was cut by 2 bases and J by 4 bases, with 18 bases left in between. CDR1 is KGHSH, CDR2 LQKENI, per germline. CDR3 length equals 17 residues.

The CDR3 sequence: CASSPGQRNTGELFF. Written as DNA, the CDR3 is TGTGCCAGCTCCCCAGGGCAAAGAAACACCGGGGAGCTGTTTTTT. This chain links TRBV2 with TRBJ2-2, with a tentative D call TRBD1 (5 bases). This CDR3 has 15 residues. V lost 8 bases, J lost 2 bases, and 15 bases lay in between. Germline CDR1 and CDR2: SNHLY and FYNNEI.

V usage is TRBV19 and J usage is TRBJ1-2, with TRBD1 identical over 10 bases. From germline, CDR1 is LNHDA and CDR2 SQIVND (reference sequence). The CDR3 has 15 residues. Trimming at V came to 7 bases and at J to 4 bases, leaving 9 bases not matched to a gene. The CDR3: CASIHGQGGVYGYTF. The CDR3 nucleotides are TGTGCCAGTATTCACGGACAGGGGGGAGTCTATGGCTACACCTTC.

V and J are TRBV11-2 and TRBJ2-7; D might be TRBD1 (5 bases). Germline assignment: CDR1 SGHAT and CDR2 FQNNGV. The CDR3 contains 16 residues. The germline V and J ends were trimmed by 5 bases and 1 base, with 18 bases remaining between them. CDR3 coding DNA: TGTGCCAGCAGCACCGTCGGGCAGGGCAGATCCTACGAGCAGTACTTC. It specifies CASSTVGQGRSYEQYF.

In this sample, this clone turned up once. The chain is built from TRBV6-5 and TRBJ1-1; a weak D match, TRBD1 (5 bases). The germline CDR1 and CDR2 sequences are MNHEY and SVGAGI. The CDR3 extends over 14 amino acids. Trimming removed 8 bases from V and 6 bases from J, with 19 bases in between. This CDR3 is CASAYRRGNAEAFF. In DNA form, the CDR3 reads TGTGCCAGCGCCTACCGGAGGGGTAACGCTGAAGCTTTCTTT.

This rearrangement joins TRBV6-6 to TRBJ1-2; maybe TRBD1 (5 bases). V was clipped by 7 bases and J by 1 base, with 16 bases between them. Per germline, CDR1 MNHNY and CDR2 SVGAGI (reference sequence). The CDR3 length is 15 residues. The CDR3 region has the DNA TGTGCCAGCACCGATGGAGGGGCCCTTAACTATGGCTACACCTTC. It encodes CASTDGGALNYGYTF.

This chain links TRBV13 with TRBJ2-5; perhaps TRBD2 as D (5 bases). The CDR3 loop spans 15 amino acids. V gave up 1 base and J gave up 5 bases, with 14 bases separating them. Germline assignment: CDR1 PRHDT and CDR2 FYEKMQ (reference sequence). The CDR3 protein is CASSLVTAGGETQYF. In nucleotides, the CDR3 is TGTGCCAGCAGCTTAGTTACGGCTGGCGGGGAGACCCAGTACTTC.

Of note for this clone: The sample carries other DNA sequences with the same CDR3. This chain joins TRBV7-2 and TRBJ2-7, with 7 bases matching TRBD1. Germline V gene sequence: CDR1 SGHTA, CDR2 FQGNSA. The CDR3 extends over 14 amino acids. J gave up 1 base and V 5 bases, and 5 bases lay outside the gene matches. The CDR3 bases are TGTGCCAGCAGCCGGACAGGTGTTTCCTACGAGCAGTACTTC. The encoded protein is CASSRTGVSYEQYF.